This entry is about one TCR beta chain. This receptor's antigen is unknown. Base qualities are not recorded, but no much larger clone differs from it by a single base. CDR1 and CDR2 are drawn from the germline V gene: MDHEN, SYDVKM. The CDR3, from cysteine to phenylalanine, totals 12 residues. Only the CDR3 DNA stays, 36 bases, in frame from base 1. V loses 5 bases, J loses 6 bases, and the germline ends lie 11 bases apart. These data are taken from a study of OX40 agonist ivuxolimab in advanced cancers. For context, the study as a whole: Ivuxolimab, which targeted the costimulatory receptor OX40 (CD134), was an agonistic, fully human IgG2 monoclonal antibody. Partial responses were achieved by three dose-escalation patients, of whom one had hepatocellular carcinoma and two had cutaneous melanoma. Prior anti-PD-1, anti-PD-L1 or anti-CTLA-4 therapy was permitted, and 30% to 45% of dose-escalation patients had received checkpoint inhibitors. In the dose-escalation cohort, approximately 82% of patients were male, and the mean age was roughly 60 years with a range of 23 to 79. Among the roughly 50 dose-escalation patients, around 19 had hepatocellular carcinoma, roughly 15 melanoma, 9 renal cell carcinoma and 9 head and neck cancer. Intravenous ivuxolimab was administered to patients every 2 weeks at six dose levels: 0.01, 0.1, 0.3, 1.5, 3 and 10 mg/kg. The paper describes the monotherapy dose-escalation part (N of about 55 patients) of the phase I trial of ivuxolimab. Peripheral TCRbeta sequencing was intended to test whether TCR sequence diversity was altered and clonal T-cell expansion was caused by ivuxolimab. General study outcomes and caveats: The antigen specificity of the clonally expanded peripheral T cells was not determined. In the 0.1-3.0 mg/kg groups, partial responders had among the lowest normalized peripheral clonal expansion, particularly in CD8+ T cells. After ivuxolimab, expanded clones were on average more numerous among CD8+ T cells than among CD4+ T cells. Clonal expansion of both CD4+ and CD8+ blood T cells was observed from baseline to week 6 at doses 0.1 to 3.0 mg/kg. Low levels of normalized T-cell clonal expansion were also seen in some patients who did not respond.

The trial excluded patients who had a history of autoimmune disease or who were on systemic immunosuppression. Peripheral blood for TCR sequencing was collected from all dose cohorts at baseline, on cycle 4 day 1, and on cycle 7 day 1. The samples were drawn from a first-in-human, open-label, multicenter phase I dose-escalation trial of ivuxolimab. The trial enrolled adults with locally advanced or metastatic head and neck squamous cell, hepatocellular, melanoma or renal cell carcinoma. Before TCR sequencing, CD4+ and CD8+ T cells were separately sorted from peripheral blood. Genomic DNA was isolated from the sorted cells so that the TCRbeta CDR3 region could be sequenced. TCRbeta CDR3 regions were sequenced using the immunoSEQ Assay. Sourced from immuneACCESS, this table was stored by TCRdb with only in-frame sequences that have V and J called. A share of the clones is absent; for the studies checked, an unresolved V gene accounts for under half, and the remainder has no known explanation. The sample table records some 39,000 clones; over 75% of these occur just once. The ten largest clones capture approximately 3.7% of the sample.

The sequence links TRBV28 to TRBJ2-7, and possibly TRBD1, on 6 matching bases. This receptor was obtained from an adult with an advanced solid tumor such as melanoma, head and neck, liver or kidney cancer. The specimen comprised CD4+ or CD8+ T cells sorted from blood, sampled in a trial of the OX40 agonist ivuxolimab. The CDR3 region reads CASSPQGFEQYF. The nucleotide sequence is TGTGCCAGCAGTCCCCAGGGGTTCGAGCAGTACTTC.